The clone carrying this TCR beta chain was counted ten times or more. The data originate from a study of regulatory T cells in long-lasting Graves disease. This CDR3 has 15 amino acids. The germline V gene encodes CDR1 MNHNS and CDR2 SASEGT. The V end was cut by 2 bases, the J end by 9 bases, with 17 bases between. As to time point: newly diagnosed GD, antithyroid drugs for less than 3 months. Researchers made the TCR library from RNA that was extracted from PBMCs. Library construction for TCR beta used iRepertoire HTBI primers and Arm-PCR of CDR3 regions. MiXCR, applied by TCRdb to the multiplex PCR reads, yields one record per CDR3 protein. The data show about 220,000 distinct CDR3 sequences, roughly 19% seen once. The same data also contributed to another study, on T cells in Graves' hyperthyroidism and ophthalmopathy. That publication notes: When the TCR CDR3 underwent first-round RT-PCR, the HTBI primer set was used. For ophthalmopathy, model prediction preceded onset by a median roughly 5.9 months.

This clonotype originated in a woman aged 25 to 45 with Graves disease. The chain links TRBV6-1 to TRBJ1-3; D gene uncertain. Source: peripheral blood mononuclear cells (PBMCs), taken at new diagnosis, from a patient treated with antithyroid drugs. The CDR3 here is CASSEFLDPRVTIYF. CDR3 DNA: TGTGCCAGCAGTGAATTCCTGGACCCGAGGGTCACCATATATTTT.